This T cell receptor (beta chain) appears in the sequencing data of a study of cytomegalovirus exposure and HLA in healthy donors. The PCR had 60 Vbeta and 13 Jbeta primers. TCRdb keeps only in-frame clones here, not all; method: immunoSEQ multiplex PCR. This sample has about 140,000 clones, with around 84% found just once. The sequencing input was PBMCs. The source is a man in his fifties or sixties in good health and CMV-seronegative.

The CDR3 sequence: CASSSRWGGNEKLFF. The CDR3, as DNA: TGTGCCAGTAGTTCGAGATGGGGAGGGAATGAAAAACTGTTTTTT. This sequence joins TRBV19 and TRBJ1-4; D unresolved. This CDR3 spans 15 amino acids. V was pared by 5 bases and J by 5 bases, with 15 bases between. The germline CDR1 and CDR2 sequences are LNHDA and SQIVND (reference sequence).